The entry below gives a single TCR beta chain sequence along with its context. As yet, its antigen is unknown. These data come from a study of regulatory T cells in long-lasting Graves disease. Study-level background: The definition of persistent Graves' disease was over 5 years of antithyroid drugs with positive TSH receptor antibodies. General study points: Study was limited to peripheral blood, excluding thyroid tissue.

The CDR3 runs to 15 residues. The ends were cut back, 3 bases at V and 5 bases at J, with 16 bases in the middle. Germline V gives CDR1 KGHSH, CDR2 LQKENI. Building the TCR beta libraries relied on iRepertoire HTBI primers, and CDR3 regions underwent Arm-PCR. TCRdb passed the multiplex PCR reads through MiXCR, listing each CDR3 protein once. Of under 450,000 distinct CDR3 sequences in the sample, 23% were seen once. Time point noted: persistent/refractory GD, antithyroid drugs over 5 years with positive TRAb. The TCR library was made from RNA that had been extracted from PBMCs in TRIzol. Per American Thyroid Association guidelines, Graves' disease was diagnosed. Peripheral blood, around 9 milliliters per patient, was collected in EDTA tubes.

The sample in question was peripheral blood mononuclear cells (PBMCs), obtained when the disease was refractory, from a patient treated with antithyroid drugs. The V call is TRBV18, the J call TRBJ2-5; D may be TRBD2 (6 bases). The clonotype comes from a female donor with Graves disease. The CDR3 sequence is CASSPEAGGWETQYF. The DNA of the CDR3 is TGTGCCAGCTCACCTGAAGCGGGCGGTTGGGAGACCCAGTACTTC.